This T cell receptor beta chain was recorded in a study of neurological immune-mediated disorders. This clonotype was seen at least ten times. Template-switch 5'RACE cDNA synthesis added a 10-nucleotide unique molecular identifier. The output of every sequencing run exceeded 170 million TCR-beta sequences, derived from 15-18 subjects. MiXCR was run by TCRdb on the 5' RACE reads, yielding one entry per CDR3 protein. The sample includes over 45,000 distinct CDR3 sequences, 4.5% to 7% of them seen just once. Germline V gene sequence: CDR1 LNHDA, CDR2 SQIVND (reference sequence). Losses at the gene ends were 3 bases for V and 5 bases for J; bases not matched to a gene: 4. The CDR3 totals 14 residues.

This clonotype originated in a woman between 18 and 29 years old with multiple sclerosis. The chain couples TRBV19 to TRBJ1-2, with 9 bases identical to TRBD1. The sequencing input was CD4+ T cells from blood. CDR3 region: CASSIGTGRYGYTF. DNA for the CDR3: TGTGCCAGTAGTATCGGGACAGGGAGGTATGGCTACACCTTC.